A selection of T cell receptor beta chains follows, all from one sample in a study of neoadjuvant anti-PD-1 for oral cavity cancer. TCRdb's copy holds only in-frame clones and misses some; the assay was immunoSEQ multiplex PCR. The repertoire holds 11,000 to 15,000 clones, with about 70% as singletons. The starting material was PBMCs, obtained after nivolumab (anti-PD-1) treatment. The receptors shown here come from a person aged 40-85 years with oral cavity squamous cell carcinoma. CDR3s include the opening cysteine and the closing phenylalanine or tryptophan. The D gene is left open where the match is weak. Some rows mark clone size as missing; the rest say once, few, many or name a class of expanded clone.

length	size	V	D	J	CDR3	DNA
15	NA	TRBV5-1	NA	TRBJ2-3	CASSPSARQGDTQYF	TGCGCCAGCAGCCCCTCTGCGCGGCAGGGAGATACGCAGTATTTT
14	once	TRBV6-1	NA	TRBJ1-3	CASSEQGPGNTIYF	TGTGCCAGCAGTGAACAGGGTCCCGGAAACACCATATATTTT
14	NA	TRBV5-1	NA	TRBJ2-1	CASSLDHLLNEQFF	TGCGCCAGCAGCTTGGATCACCTCCTTAATGAGCAGTTCTTC
15	NA	TRBV4-2	NA	TRBJ2-2	CASSLTSSNTGELFF	TGTGCCAGCAGCCTCACCTCTTCGAACACCGGGGAGCTGTTTTTT
14	NA	TRBV11-2	TRBD2	TRBJ2-1	CASSPWTRSGEQFF	TGTGCCAGCAGCCCGTGGACTAGGTCAGGCGAGCAGTTCTTC
14	few	TRBV9	NA	TRBJ2-7	CASSVGGGTGEQYF	TGTGCCAGCAGCGTAGGAGGGGGAACCGGCGAGCAGTACTTC
13	NA	TRBV29-1	TRBD1	TRBJ2-7	CSVVRQGVDEQYF	TGCAGCGTTGTCCGTCAGGGGGTTGACGAGCAGTACTTC
15	NA	TRBV5-1	TRBD2	TRBJ2-2	CASSAGLAGTGELFF	TGCGCCAGCAGCGCGGGACTAGCGGGAACAGGGGAGCTGTTTTTT
13	few	TRBV27	TRBD1	TRBJ1-4	CATLDRVNEKLFF	TGTGCCACCCTCGACAGGGTAAACGAAAAACTGTTTTTT
15	NA	TRBV6-1	TRBD1	TRBJ1-2	CASSETDRGRNGYTF	TGTGCCAGCAGTGAAACGGACAGGGGGCGCAATGGCTACACCTTC
17	NA	TRBV5-4	TRBD2	TRBJ2-1	CASSLVVGSGSYNEQFF	TGTGCCAGCAGCTTGGTGGTGGGTAGCGGGAGTTACAATGAGCAGTTCTTC
15	NA	TRBV25-1	TRBD1	TRBJ2-2	CASSGTGGLSGELFF	TGTGCCAGCAGCGGGACAGGGGGCCTTTCCGGGGAGCTGTTTTTT
16	few	TRBV5-1	NA	TRBJ1-1	CASSTSPDSTTPEAFF	TGCGCCAGCAGCACGAGTCCCGACAGTACCACACCCGAAGCTTTCTTT
11	NA	TRBV10-1	NA	TRBJ1-1	CASSAGTEAFF	TGCGCCAGCAGTGCGGGGACTGAAGCTTTCTTT
14	NA	TRBV27	NA	TRBJ2-7	CASSSLSRDHEQYF	TGTGCCAGCAGTTCCCTTTCTAGGGACCACGAGCAGTACTTC
14	NA	TRBV7-3	NA	TRBJ2-3	CASSLDSLTDTQYF	TGTGCCAGCAGTTTGGACAGCCTCACAGATACGCAGTATTTT
18	NA	TRBV7-9	TRBD1	TRBJ2-7	CASSSEIPIGDSEYEQYF	TGTGCCAGCAGCTCCGAGATTCCTATTGGGGACAGCGAATACGAGCAGTACTTC
15	NA	TRBV10-3	TRBD2	TRBJ2-1	CATRDQTSGRNEQFF	TGTGCCACGAGGGACCAGACTAGCGGGAGGAATGAGCAGTTCTTC
13	NA	TRBV2	TRBD1	TRBJ1-2	CASSSQGARGYTF	TGTGCCAGCTCCTCCCAGGGGGCGAGGGGCTACACCTTC
14	NA	TRBV10-2	NA	TRBJ2-7	CASSPTKTAYEQYF	TGCGCCAGCAGTCCGACCAAGACGGCCTACGAGCAGTACTTC
14	few	TRBV19	TRBD1	TRBJ1-5	CASRQGASNQPQHF	TGTGCCAGCCGACAGGGGGCTAGCAATCAGCCCCAGCATTTT
14	few	TRBV11-2	NA	TRBJ1-5	CASSLGVSNQPQHF	TGTGCCAGCAGCTTAGGGGTGTCCAATCAGCCCCAGCATTTT
13	NA	TRBV28	NA	TRBJ1-5	CASSRTGSQPQHF	TGTGCCAGCAGTCGCACAGGGAGTCAGCCCCAGCATTTT
14	NA	TRBV10-3	NA	TRBJ1-5	CAISEGREGQPQHF	TGTGCCATCAGTGAGGGCAGGGAGGGTCAGCCCCAGCATTTT
14	NA	TRBV21-1	NA	TRBJ1-1	CASTELGSFGGAFF	TGTGCCAGCACCGAACTGGGATCGTTTGGTGGAGCTTTCTTT
13	NA	TRBV14	NA	TRBJ2-4	CASSQAHRTIQYF	TGTGCCAGCAGCCAAGCGCATCGGACCATTCAGTACTTC
13	NA	TRBV6-1	NA	TRBJ2-7	CASSEAGTHEQYF	TGTGCCAGCAGTGAAGCGGGTACCCACGAGCAGTACTTC
15	NA	TRBV5-1	TRBD2	TRBJ2-7	CASSLNGGTSYEQYF	TGCGCCAGCAGCTTAAACGGGGGGACCTCCTACGAGCAGTACTTC
17	NA	TRBV27	TRBD1	TRBJ1-2	CASSLSEKTGRPYGYTF	TGTGCCAGCAGTTTATCAGAGAAGACAGGGCGGCCCTATGGCTACACCTTC
12	NA	TRBV28	NA	TRBJ1-2	CASSSGSSGYTF	TGTGCCAGCAGTTCGGGAAGCTCTGGCTACACCTTC
12	NA	TRBV7-6	NA	TRBJ2-7	CASRDATDEQYF	TGTGCCAGCAGGGACGCTACGGACGAGCAGTACTTC
12	few	TRBV23-1	NA	TRBJ1-3	CASSQSVNTIYF	TGCGCCAGCAGTCAATCAGTAAACACCATATATTTT
15	NA	TRBV5-1	NA	TRBJ2-3	CASSLDGLATDTQYF	TGCGCCAGCAGCTTGGATGGGCTAGCAACAGATACGCAGTATTTT
14	NA	TRBV25-1	TRBD2	TRBJ2-5	CASGSGRARKTQYF	TGTGCCAGCGGGAGCGGGAGGGCTAGGAAGACCCAGTACTTC
17	NA	TRBV5-1	NA	TRBJ2-1	CASSLGWRGGPYNEQFF	TGCGCCAGCAGCTTAGGGTGGAGGGGAGGTCCCTACAATGAGCAGTTCTTC
17	once	TRBV5-1	NA	TRBJ2-7	CASSSRAPQGSSYEQYF	TGCGCCAGCAGCTCCCGGGCCCCCCAGGGTAGCTCCTACGAGCAGTACTTC
13	NA	TRBV9	NA	TRBJ2-5	CASSVEVGGTQYF	TGTGCCAGCAGCGTAGAAGTTGGGGGGACCCAGTACTTC
15	few	TRBV5-1	TRBD2	TRBJ2-2	CASTLAGGPPGELFF	TGCGCCAGCACCCTAGCGGGAGGGCCCCCCGGGGAGCTGTTTTTT
17	NA	TRBV6-1	NA	TRBJ2-1	CASSEYAGSSSYNEQFF	TGTGCCAGCAGTGAATATGCCGGATCCTCCTCCTACAATGAGCAGTTCTTC
11	NA	TRBV11-2	NA	TRBJ2-1	CASSLGNEQFF	TGTGCCAGCAGCTTGGGGAATGAGCAGTTCTTC
13	NA	TRBV30	TRBD1	TRBJ2-1	CAWRGKGGGEQFF	TGTGCCTGGAGGGGAAAAGGGGGCGGTGAGCAGTTCTTC